This entry is about one T cell receptor (beta chain). Its antigen is undetermined. Germline CDR1 and CDR2: LNHDA and SQIVND (reference sequence). Between the trimmed V and J ends, which lost 4 bases and 0 bases, there was a span of 13 bases. This CDR3 is built from 16 residues. The record originates from a study of T cells in Graves' hyperthyroidism and ophthalmopathy. General study results and limits: Progression to ophthalmopathy was predicted a median of 6.5 months early. Researchers found most expanded thyroid clonotypes above 0.001 in blood as well.

It was RNA transcripts that yielded the amplified TCR beta CDR3 regions. In the first-round RT-PCR of the TCR CDR3, the HTBI primer set was used. TCRdb independently ran MiXCR on the multiplex PCR reads; one entry per CDR3 protein. The data hold about 570,000 distinct CDR3 sequences, with around 45% observed a single time. V is TRBV19 and J is TRBJ1-5; weak D call: TRBD1 (6 bases). Sequencing was carried out using peripheral blood or thyroid tissue (not recorded which). This receptor was obtained from an adult woman with Graves' disease, either hyperthyroidism or ophthalmopathy (not recorded which). The DNA of the CDR3 is TGTGCCAGTAGTACGAGGGACATTGATAGCAATCAGCCCCAGCATTTT. This codes for CASSTRDIDSNQPQHF.